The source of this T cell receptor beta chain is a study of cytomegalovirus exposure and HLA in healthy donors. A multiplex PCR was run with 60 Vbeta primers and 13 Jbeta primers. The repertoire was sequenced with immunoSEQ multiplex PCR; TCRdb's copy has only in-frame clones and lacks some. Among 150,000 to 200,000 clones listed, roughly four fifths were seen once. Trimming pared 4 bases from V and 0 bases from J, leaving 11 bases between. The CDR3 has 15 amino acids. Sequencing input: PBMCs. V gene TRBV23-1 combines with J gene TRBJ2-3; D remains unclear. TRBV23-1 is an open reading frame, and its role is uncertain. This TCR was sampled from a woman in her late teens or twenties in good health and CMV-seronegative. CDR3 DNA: TGCGCCAGCAGTCCGTCGAACTCGAGCACAGATACGCAGTATTTT. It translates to CASSPSNSSTDTQYF.